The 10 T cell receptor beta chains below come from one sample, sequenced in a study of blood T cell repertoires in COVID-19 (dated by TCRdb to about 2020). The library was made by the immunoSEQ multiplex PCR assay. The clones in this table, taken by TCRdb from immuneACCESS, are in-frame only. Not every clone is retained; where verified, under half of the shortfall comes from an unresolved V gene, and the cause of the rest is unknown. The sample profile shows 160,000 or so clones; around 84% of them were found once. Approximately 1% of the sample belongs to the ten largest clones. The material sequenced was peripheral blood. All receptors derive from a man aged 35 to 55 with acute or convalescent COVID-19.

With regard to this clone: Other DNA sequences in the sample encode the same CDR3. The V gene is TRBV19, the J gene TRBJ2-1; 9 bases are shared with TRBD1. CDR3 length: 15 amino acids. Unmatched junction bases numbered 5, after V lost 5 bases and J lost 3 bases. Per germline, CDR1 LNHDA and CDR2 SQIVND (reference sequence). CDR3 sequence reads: CASSEQGAYYNEQFF. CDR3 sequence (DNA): TGTGCCAGTAGTGAACAGGGGGCGTACTACAATGAGCAGTTCTTC.

The chain's CDR3 is CASSLSPRGAYEGEQFF. The DNA of the CDR3 is TGTGCCAGCAGCTTAAGTCCGCGGGGGGCCTACGAGGGTGAGCAGTTCTTC. V gene TRBV7-3 combines with J gene TRBJ2-1, with TRBD2 identical over 8 bases. Trimming took 1 base from V and 9 from J; bases not matched to a gene: 14. The germline V gene has CDR1 SGHTA and CDR2 FQGTGA. This CDR3 has 17 residues.

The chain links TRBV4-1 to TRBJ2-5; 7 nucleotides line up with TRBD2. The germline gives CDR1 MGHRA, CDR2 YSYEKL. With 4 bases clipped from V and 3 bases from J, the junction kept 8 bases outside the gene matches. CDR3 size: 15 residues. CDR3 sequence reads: CASSPGGKRKETQYF. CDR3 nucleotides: TGCGCCAGCAGCCCCGGGGGGAAGAGGAAAGAGACCCAGTACTTC.

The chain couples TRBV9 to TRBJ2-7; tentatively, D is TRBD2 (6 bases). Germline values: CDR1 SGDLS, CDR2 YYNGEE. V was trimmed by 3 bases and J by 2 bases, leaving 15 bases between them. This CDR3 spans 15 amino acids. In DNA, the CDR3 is TGTGCCAGCAGCGCCGGACTATACGAACCCTACGAGCAGTACTTC. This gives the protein CASSAGLYEPYEQYF.

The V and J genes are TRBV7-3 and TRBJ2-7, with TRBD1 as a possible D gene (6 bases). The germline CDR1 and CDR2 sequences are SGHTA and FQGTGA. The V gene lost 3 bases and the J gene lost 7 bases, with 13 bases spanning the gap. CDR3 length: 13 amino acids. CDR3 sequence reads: CASSFGGRGEQYF. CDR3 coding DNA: TGTGCCAGCAGCTTCGGTGGCAGGGGAGAGCAGTACTTC.

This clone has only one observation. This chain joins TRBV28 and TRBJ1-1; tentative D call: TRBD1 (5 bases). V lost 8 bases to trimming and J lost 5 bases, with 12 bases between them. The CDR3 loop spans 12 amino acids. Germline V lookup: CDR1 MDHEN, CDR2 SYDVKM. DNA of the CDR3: TGTGCCAGCCTGACAGCAGGGACTGAAGCTTTCTTT. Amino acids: CASLTAGTEAFF.

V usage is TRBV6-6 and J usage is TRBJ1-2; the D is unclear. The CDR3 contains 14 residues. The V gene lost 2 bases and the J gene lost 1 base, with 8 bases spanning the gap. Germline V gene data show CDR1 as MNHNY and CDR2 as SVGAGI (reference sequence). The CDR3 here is CASSYEAYNYGYTF. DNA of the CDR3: TGTGCCAGCAGTTACGAAGCCTATAACTATGGCTACACCTTC.

The CDR3 protein is CASSLGRLEQYF. CDR3 in DNA: TGTGCCAGCAGCTTAGGGAGGCTTGAGCAGTACTTC. The J gene is TRBJ2-7, the V gene TRBV6-5; D is perhaps TRBD2 (6 bases). Germline CDR1 MNHEY, CDR2 SVGAGI. Trimming cost V 6 bases and J 7 bases, with 13 bases left between them. This CDR3 comprises 12 residues.

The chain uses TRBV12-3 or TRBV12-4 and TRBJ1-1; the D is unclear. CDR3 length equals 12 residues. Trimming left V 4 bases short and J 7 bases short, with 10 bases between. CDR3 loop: CASSSFGSEAFF. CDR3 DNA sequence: TGTGCCAGCAGTTCGTTCGGTAGTGAAGCTTTCTTT.

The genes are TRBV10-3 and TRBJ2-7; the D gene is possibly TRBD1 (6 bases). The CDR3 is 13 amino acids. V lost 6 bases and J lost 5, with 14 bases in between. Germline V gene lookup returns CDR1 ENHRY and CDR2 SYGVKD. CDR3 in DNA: TGTGCCATCAGGGGCCTGGACAGCCACGAGCAGTACTTC. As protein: CAIRGLDSHEQYF.